This T cell receptor beta chain was recorded in a study of radiotherapy plus CTLA-4 blockade in lung cancer. There are 12 residues in the CDR3. V was cut by 4 bases and J by 6 bases, with 7 bases left in between. From germline, CDR1 is LNHDA and CDR2 SQIVND (reference sequence). Profiled with immunoSEQ multiplex PCR; TCRdb holds only in-frame clones, not every one. The sample shows about 87,000 clones, 85% to 90% of them seen only once. This TCR was sampled from a human donor with non-small cell lung cancer that progressed on radiotherapy plus ipilimumab. The sequenced sample was peripheral blood, obtained from a patient treated with radiotherapy plus ipilimumab. This rearrangement joins TRBV19 to TRBJ1-5; D is unresolved. Here the CDR3 reads CASSNPSQPQHF. CDR3 in DNA: TGTGCCAGTAGTAACCCCTCTCAGCCCCAGCATTTT.